The 32 T cell receptor beta chains in this list originate from one sample, sequenced in a study of blood T cell repertoires in COVID-19. Libraries were prepared by immunoSEQ multiplex PCR; TCRdb keeps only in-frame clonotypes and omits some of them. The table includes a few hundred thousand clones, 82% detected once. Sample: peripheral blood. The receptor source for this set is a woman aged 18 to 35 with acute or convalescent COVID-19.

The chain carries TRBV29-1 and TRBJ2-4, with a tentative D call TRBD2 (6 bases). The ends were cut back, 3 bases at V and 1 base at J, with 7 bases in the middle. Per the germline V gene, CDR1 is SQVTM and CDR2 is ANQGSEA. This CDR3 spans 13 amino acids. The chain's CDR3 is CSVEEGAKNIQYF. The CDR3, as DNA: TGCAGCGTTGAGGAGGGGGCCAAAAACATTCAGTACTTC.

The chain is built from TRBV25-1 and TRBJ2-1, with 9 nucleotides matching TRBD1. This CDR3 has 16 amino acids. Unmatched junction bases numbered 3, after V lost 1 base and J lost 2 bases. From germline, CDR1 is MGHDK and CDR2 SYGVNS. The CDR3 protein is CASSEFGTGTYNEQFF. DNA of the CDR3: TGTGCCAGCAGTGAATTCGGGACAGGGACCTACAATGAGCAGTTCTTC.

The chain employs TRBV7-9 and TRBJ1-2; D gene ambiguous. Germline assignment: CDR1 SEHNR and CDR2 FQNEAQ (reference sequence). V was shortened by 5 bases and J by 0 bases, with 16 bases between the two germline ends. The CDR3 loop spans 16 amino acids. DNA of the CDR3: TGTGCCAGCAGCCCCTCCCATCAGGCCGCTAACTATGGCTACACCTTC. Translated, it gives CASSPSHQAANYGYTF.

This clone has just one count. The genes are TRBV3-1 (or the pseudogene TRBV3-2) and TRBJ2-4, with TRBD1 identical over 8 bases. This CDR3 region has 14 residues. Germline lookup yields CDR1 LGHDT and CDR2 YNNKEL (reference sequence). J was trimmed by 2 bases and V by 4 bases; bases with no gene match: 1. The CDR3 reads CASSRTGPKNIQYF. Here the CDR3 DNA reads TGTGCCAGCAGCCGGACAGGGCCCAAAAACATTCAGTACTTC.

The V gene is TRBV28, the J gene TRBJ2-3; no clear D gene. V was cut by 4 bases and J by 5 bases, with 4 bases left in between. The CDR3 is 11 residues long. CDR1 is MDHEN, CDR2 SYDVKM, per germline. The chain's CDR3 is CASSSIDTQYF. CDR3 in DNA: TGTGCCAGCAGTTCAATAGATACGCAGTATTTT.

The CDR3 DNA sequence: TGTGCCAGCAGCTTGGCCGGGGACGGGAGGGCTGAAGCTTTCTTT. It codes for CASSLAGDGRAEAFF. The chain links TRBV5-6 to TRBJ1-1, with a weak D call TRBD1 (5 bases). Trimming left V 0 bases short and J 6 bases short, with 15 bases between. Germline loops: CDR1 SGHDT, CDR2 YYEEEE. The CDR3 length is 15 residues.

This clone was found a few times. V is TRBV11-2 and J is TRBJ1-3, with no clear D. V lost 0 bases to trimming and J lost 11 bases, with 11 bases between them. This CDR3 has 13 amino acids. Germline CDR1 is SGHAT and CDR2 is FQNNGV. The CDR3 DNA follows: TGTGCCAGCAGCTTAGATCTTACGGACTCCATATATTTT. It encodes CASSLDLTDSIYF.

This clone occurred once. DNA of the CDR3: TGTGCCAGCAGCCGCACATTGGCTCCCTCCTACGAGCAGTACTTC. Translation: CASSRTLAPSYEQYF. This chain connects TRBV7-9 to TRBJ2-7, with no clear D. This CDR3 has 15 amino acids. V was shortened by 5 bases and J by 0 bases, with 14 bases between the two germline ends. The V gene's germline CDR1 is SEHNR and CDR2 FQNEAQ (reference sequence).

This chain links TRBV7-8 with TRBJ2-7, with 10 bases identical to TRBD2. Germline CDR1 is SGHVS and CDR2 is FQNEAQ. Unmatched junction bases numbered 7, after V lost 1 base and J lost 4 bases. The CDR3 extends over 16 amino acids. CDR3 DNA sequence: TGTGCCAGCAGCTTAGTTCTAAGCGGGAGGGGGTACGAGCAGTACTTC. Translated, it gives CASSLVLSGRGYEQYF.

There are a few counts of this clone. This chain connects TRBV5-5 to TRBJ1-6; TRBD1 matches 11 bases. The CDR3 runs 18 residues. The junction had 6 bases not matched to a gene; V was cut back by 4 bases and J by 0 bases. Germline V lookup: CDR1 SGHKS, CDR2 YYEKEE (reference sequence). The CDR3 sequence is CASSPGTGGYSYNSPLHF. As DNA, the CDR3 is TGTGCCAGCAGCCCCGGGACAGGGGGGTACTCCTATAATTCACCCCTCCACTTT.

J is TRBJ1-1 and V is TRBV19; TRBD1 aligns across 12 bases. Germline CDR1 and CDR2: LNHDA and SQIVND (reference sequence). With 9 bases clipped from V and 11 bases from J, the junction kept 10 bases outside the gene matches. The CDR3 spans 13 residues. The chain's CDR3 is CASARGQGAGAFF. CDR3 in DNA: TGTGCCAGCGCCAGGGGACAGGGGGCGGGGGCTTTCTTT.

The V and J genes are TRBV9 and TRBJ2-1; TRBD2 aligns across 14 bases. The CDR3 loop spans 18 amino acids. V was clipped by 4 bases and J by 8 bases; unmatched bases: 14. Germline V lookup: CDR1 SGDLS, CDR2 YYNGEE. CDR3 protein: CASSTTLPGLAGADEQFF. For the CDR3, the DNA is TGTGCCAGCAGCACTACCTTACCGGGACTAGCGGGAGCGGATGAGCAGTTCTTC.

As regards this clone: Other nucleotide sequences in the sample specify the same CDR3. The V and J genes are TRBV5-1 and TRBJ2-7; TRBD2 matches 10 bases. The CDR3 length is 13 residues. Germline trimming cut 7 bases from V and 4 bases from J; bases unmatched to any gene: 5. Per germline, CDR1 SGHRS and CDR2 YFSETQ. The CDR3, as DNA: TGCGCCAGCCGACTAGCGGGCGCATACGAGCAGTACTTC. Translated, it gives CASRLAGAYEQYF.

The CDR3 here is CASSKCMGAASSYEQYF. The CDR3 DNA follows: TGTGCCAGCAGCAAATGTATGGGGGCAGCCAGCTCCTACGAGCAGTACTTC. The rearrangement links TRBV21-1 to TRBJ2-7; the table assigns TRBD1, which was not confirmed against the DNA. TRBV21-1 is flagged as a pseudogene. This CDR3 has 17 amino acids.

V gene TRBV5-1 combines with J gene TRBJ1-2; weak D call: TRBD1 (6 bases). This CDR3 contains 14 residues. V was clipped by 1 base and J by 3 bases, with 10 bases between them. The germline V gene has CDR1 SGHRS and CDR2 YFSETQ. This chain's CDR3 is CASSLYPGDYGYTF. The CDR3 DNA follows: TGCGCCAGCAGCTTGTACCCAGGGGACTATGGCTACACCTTC.

This chain connects TRBV7-9 to TRBJ1-1, with D hard to call. The CDR3 runs to 13 residues. Germline V gene data show CDR1 as SEHNR and CDR2 as FQNEAQ (reference sequence). V was cut by 7 bases and J by 0 bases, with 9 bases left in between. For the CDR3, the DNA is TGTGCCAGCACCAGGTGGCTGAACACTGAAGCTTTCTTT. The encoded protein is CASTRWLNTEAFF.

The gene calls are TRBV6-5 and TRBJ2-7; 7 bases match TRBD1. Unmatched junction bases numbered 10, after V lost 8 bases and J lost 6 bases. The CDR3 is 13 amino acids. The V gene's germline CDR1 is MNHEY and CDR2 SVGAGI. CDR3 sequence: CASGRDRLSEQYF. In DNA, the CDR3 is TGTGCCAGCGGCCGGGACAGATTGTCCGAGCAGTACTTC.

This sequence joins TRBV18 and TRBJ2-5; TRBD1 aligns across 10 bases. V gave up 3 bases and J gave up 5 bases; unmatched junction bases: 6. Germline V lookup: CDR1 KGHSH, CDR2 LQKENI. CDR3 length equals 15 residues. Here the CDR3 DNA reads TGTGCCAGCTCACCCGGGACAGGGGATCGGGAGACCCAGTACTTC. Protein sequence: CASSPGTGDRETQYF.

The chain uses TRBV9 and TRBJ2-7; 8 nucleotides line up with TRBD1. Germline loops: CDR1 SGDLS, CDR2 YYNGEE. V trimming: 4 bases; J trimming: 9 bases; junction bases outside the gene matches: 12. The CDR3 contains 14 residues. This chain's CDR3 is CASSSGTGRGGQYF. CDR3 DNA sequence: TGTGCCAGCAGCTCCGGGACAGGACGAGGGGGGCAGTACTTC.

This chain joins TRBV10-1 and TRBJ2-5, with D perhaps matching TRBD1 (6 bases). V lost 3 bases, J lost 2 bases, and 13 bases lay in between. The CDR3 contains 15 residues. The germline V gene has CDR1 WNHNN and CDR2 SYGVQD (reference sequence). CDR3 bases: TGCGCCAGCAGTGAATCCAGTACAGGGCAAGAGACCCAGTACTTC. This translates into CASSESSTGQETQYF.

The J gene is TRBJ2-2, the V gene TRBV5-6; a possible D gene is TRBD1 (6 bases). The germline V gene has CDR1 SGHDT and CDR2 YYEEEE. The germline V and J ends were trimmed by 2 bases and 7 bases, with 12 bases remaining between them. The CDR3 consists of 14 residues. CDR3 protein: CASSLRQDGGELFF. CDR3 bases: TGTGCCAGCAGCTTACGACAGGATGGCGGGGAGCTGTTTTTT.

V is TRBV5-1 and J is TRBJ2-5; perhaps TRBD2 as D (6 bases). Per the germline V gene, CDR1 is SGHRS and CDR2 is YFSETQ. The CDR3 extends over 14 amino acids. Trimming removed 6 bases at V and 4 bases at J, with 16 bases between. The CDR3 here is CASNGGGGPETQYF. The CDR3 coding sequence is TGCGCCAGCAACGGGGGAGGAGGGCCAGAGACCCAGTACTTC.

The chain links TRBV27 to TRBJ2-4; D gene unclear. Per germline, CDR1 MNHEY and CDR2 SMNVEV (reference sequence). The CDR3 consists of 14 residues. Deletions cut 5 bases from V and 0 bases from J, with 8 bases between. The CDR3 DNA reads as TGTGCCAGCAGTCTTAGTTTAGCCAAAAACATTCAGTACTTC. Its protein product is CASSLSLAKNIQYF.

This chain uses TRBV7-2 with TRBJ2-7; 13 bases line up with TRBD2. In germline, CDR1 is SGHTA, CDR2 FQGNSA. V shed 1 base and J 5 bases; nucleotides not matched to a gene: 5. This CDR3 spans 16 amino acids. Written as DNA, the CDR3 is TGTGCCAGCAGCTTAGGACTAGCGGGGGGCCTTGACGAGCAGTACTTC. Its translation is CASSLGLAGGLDEQYF.

This chain links TRBV7-8 with TRBJ2-7; D not resolved. V lost 3 bases and J lost 2, with 11 bases in between. This CDR3 is built from 14 residues. Germline V lookup: CDR1 SGHVS, CDR2 FQNEAQ. The CDR3 nucleotides read TGTGCCAGCAGCTTCCCCGCAGAAACCTACGAGCAGTACTTC. Translating gives CASSFPAETYEQYF.

The V and J genes are TRBV12-3 or TRBV12-4 and TRBJ2-7; tentative D call: TRBD1 (5 bases). V was shortened by 5 bases and J by 4 bases, with 12 bases between the two germline ends. This CDR3 is 13 amino acids long. In DNA, the CDR3 is TGTGCCAGCAGTATAAACAGGCGTTACGAGCAGTACTTC. Protein product: CASSINRRYEQYF.

This sequence joins TRBV12-1 and TRBJ2-7; the table's D call, TRBD2, has no DNA check behind it. TRBV12-1 has pseudogene status. The CDR3 has 17 residues. The CDR3 nucleotides are TGTGCCAGCAGCTTGGGGAACTGCGGGGGAAACTCCTACGAGCAGTACTTC. This sequence encodes CASSLGNCGGNSYEQYF.

The V call is TRBV28, the J call TRBJ1-6; D call uncertain. In germline, CDR1 is MDHEN, CDR2 SYDVKM. The V end lost 3 bases, the J end lost 7 bases, and 16 bases lay between the germline ends. This CDR3 has 16 residues. The CDR3 bases are TGTGCCAGCAGTTTTTCCCTCCAGAGGGCCAATTCACCCCTCCACTTT. Encoded protein: CASSFSLQRANSPLHF.

The rearrangement joins TRBV7-9 to TRBJ2-7, with 11 positions matching TRBD2. With 4 bases clipped from V and 6 bases from J, the junction kept 11 bases outside the gene matches. The CDR3 has 16 amino acids. Germline V lookup: CDR1 SEHNR, CDR2 FQNEAQ (reference sequence). Written as DNA, the CDR3 is TGTGCCAGCAGCTCACCGCTTAGCGGGAGGGCCTCCGAGCAGTACTTC. Translating gives CASSSPLSGRASEQYF.

The sample holds one count of this clone. The chain joins TRBV29-1 to TRBJ1-2; maybe TRBD1 (5 bases). This CDR3 has 13 residues. CDR1 is SQVTM, CDR2 ANQGSEA, per germline. Trimming stripped 0 bases from V and 6 bases from J, with 11 bases between. DNA for the CDR3: TGCAGCGTTGAAGAGTTAGCAGGGAATGGCTACACCTTC. Translating gives CSVEELAGNGYTF. Full variable domain (remainder filled in from reference TRBV29-1 and TRBJ1-2): SAVISQKPSRDICQRGTSLTIQCQVDSQVTMMFWYRQQPGQSLTLIATANQGSEATYESGFVIDKFPISRPNLTFSTLTVSNMSPEDSSIYLCSVEELAGNGYTFGSGTRLTVV.

This chain joins TRBV2 and TRBJ1-5; 9 bases line up with TRBD1. Germline V gene data show CDR1 as SNHLY and CDR2 as FYNNEI. The CDR3 runs to 16 residues. V was pared by 5 bases and J by 11 bases, with 16 bases of the junction left unmatched. This CDR3 is CASSFTGQGTLLTQHF. CDR3 in DNA: TGTGCCAGCAGTTTCACAGGACAGGGGACCCTGTTGACCCAGCATTTT.

The chain is built from TRBV10-1 and TRBJ2-1; TRBD2 matches 10 bases. The CDR3 extends over 14 amino acids. Germline V gives CDR1 WNHNN, CDR2 SYGVQD (reference sequence). Germline trimming cut 4 bases from V and 6 bases from J; bases unmatched to any gene: 3. The CDR3 protein is CASSAPSGSNEQFF. CDR3 coding DNA: TGCGCCAGCAGTGCTCCTAGCGGGAGCAATGAGCAGTTCTTC.